The T cell receptor (beta chain) under discussion was sequenced for a study of T cells in Graves' hyperthyroidism and ophthalmopathy. Exclusion followed for patients with uncontrolled infection, other autoimmune disease, pregnancy or lactation. The germline V gene encodes CDR1 MGHRA and CDR2 YSYEKL. The CDR3 spans 16 residues. The V gene lost 1 base and the J gene lost 1 base, with 10 bases spanning the gap. TCR beta CDR3 sequences were amplified from RNA transcripts. HTBI primers were the set used in a first-round RT-PCR of the TCR CDR3. TCRdb recomputed calls from the multiplex PCR reads with MiXCR, one row per CDR3 protein. Altogether about 420,000 distinct CDR3 sequences are present, about 15% being singletons, with the ten largest covering 7.5% to 9%.

This clonotype was obtained from a woman aged 18-29 years with Graves' hyperthyroidism. Sequences were obtained from blood. V and J are TRBV4-1 and TRBJ2-2; D is uncertain. This chain's CDR3 is CASSQVRGRNTGELFF. DNA for the CDR3: TGCGCCAGCAGCCAAGTACGAGGAAGGAACACCGGGGAGCTGTTTTTT.